This entry describes one T cell receptor beta chain. Its cognate antigen is unknown. Use of 60 Vbeta and 13 Jbeta primers characterized the PCR. The method was immunoSEQ multiplex PCR; TCRdb's version includes in-frame clones alone and lacks a portion of them. Of fewer than 110,000 clones listed, about 81% are singletons. This sample was taken from a study of cytomegalovirus exposure and HLA in healthy donors. The study's findings and limits: The availability of immune exposure information extended only to CMV serostatus.

V was pared by 4 bases and J by 2 bases, with 2 bases of the junction left unmatched. Germline V lookup: CDR1 MNHNS, CDR2 SASEGT. The CDR3 has 15 residues. The J gene is TRBJ1-3, the V gene TRBV6-1; 10 bases align to TRBD1. The sequenced sample was PBMCs. The clonotype comes from a man aged 25 to 45 in good health and CMV-seropositive. This CDR3 reads CASSAGQGAGNTIYF. DNA of the CDR3: TGTGCCAGCAGTGCCGGACAGGGGGCTGGAAACACCATATATTTT.